This entry describes one TCR beta chain. This entry is derived from a study of blood T cell repertoires in COVID-19. Study at large: Whether acute or convalescent, the COVID-19 samples came from the United States, Italy and Spain.

Study processing details: By means of reference gene primer amplification, nucleated cell counts were estimated. The protocol was immunoSEQ multiplex PCR, while the TCRdb copy is restricted to in-frame clones and leaves out a portion. V and J calls and clone size are copied from that table; D and trimming were computed from the DNA. The sample has 60,000 to 85,000 clones, about 86% seen once; the top ten hold approximately 4.7%. V was clipped by 4 bases and J by 7 bases; unmatched bases: 5. Germline CDR1 and CDR2: SNHLY and FYNNEI. The CDR3 extends over 15 amino acids. The source material was peripheral blood. The source of this sequence is a man between 45 and 60 years old with active COVID-19. This sequence joins TRBV2 and TRBJ2-1, with TRBD2 matching over 12 bases. The CDR3 nucleotides read TGTGCCAGCAGTGTCTCTAGCGGGAGGGGGAATGAGCAGTTCTTC. It translates to CASSVSSGRGNEQFF.